These 12 T cell receptor beta chains originate from one sample sequenced in a study of blood T cell repertoires in COVID-19. The protocol was immunoSEQ multiplex PCR, while the TCRdb copy is restricted to in-frame clones and leaves out a portion. The table lists 190,000 or so clones, roughly 73% of them singletons. Source material: peripheral blood. These receptors originate from an elderly woman with active or convalescent COVID-19.

V is TRBV15 and J is TRBJ2-4; D perhaps matches TRBD1 (6 bases). CDR3 length: 15 residues. The V gene's germline CDR1 is LNHNV and CDR2 YYDKDF (reference sequence). Trimming stripped 4 bases from V and 1 base from J, with 11 bases between. In nucleotides, the CDR3 is TGTGCCACCAGCATAGGGGGTTCGGCCAAAAACATTCAGTACTTC. Translated: CATSIGGSAKNIQYF.

The chain combines TRBV18 with TRBJ1-1; tentative D call: TRBD1 (6 bases). Between the trimmed V and J ends, which lost 5 bases and 5 bases, there was a span of 18 bases. This CDR3 has 15 amino acids. CDR1 KGHSH and CDR2 LQKENI come from the germline V gene. CDR3 bases: TGTGCCAGCTCAGAAACAGGGACCTCGGGGACTGAAGCTTTCTTT. It translates to CASSETGTSGTEAFF. The variable domain in full, completed from reference TRBV18 and TRBJ1-1, reads NAGVMQNPRHLVRRRGQEARLRCSPMKGHSHVYWYRQLPEEGLKFMVYLQKENIIDESGMPKERFSAEFPKEGPSILRIQQVVRGDSAAYFCASSETGTSGTEAFFGQGTRLTVV.

The chain couples TRBV6-6 to TRBJ1-2; TRBD1 agrees at 9 bases. The CDR3 runs to 16 residues. Trimming cost V 6 bases and J 8 bases; bases outside gene matches: 16. Per germline, CDR1 MNHNY and CDR2 SVGAGI (reference sequence). The CDR3: CASSAITGTGLGGYTF. For the CDR3, the DNA is TGTGCCAGCAGCGCCATAACAGGGACAGGGCTGGGAGGCTACACCTTC.

The V call is TRBV5-1, the J call TRBJ1-2; 7 nucleotides match TRBD1. Germline CDR1 reads SGHRS; CDR2 reads YFSETQ. CDR3 size: 14 residues. Unmatched junction bases numbered 5, after V lost 0 bases and J lost 6 bases. The CDR3 protein is CASSLGDSFDGYTF. The CDR3 DNA reads as TGCGCCAGCAGCTTGGGGGACAGTTTTGATGGCTACACCTTC.

The chain uses TRBV6-1 and TRBJ1-5, with a possible D match to TRBD1 (5 bases). V lost 2 bases to trimming and J lost 0 bases, with 11 bases between them. The V gene's germline CDR1 is MNHNS and CDR2 SASEGT. The CDR3 extends over 16 amino acids. The CDR3 spells CASSERDRYSNQPQHF. In DNA form, the CDR3 reads TGTGCCAGCAGTGAAAGAGACAGATATAGCAATCAGCCCCAGCATTTT.

The CDR3 sequence is CASSEDSGSNQPQHF. The CDR3 region has the DNA TGTGCCAGCAGTGAAGATTCAGGTAGCAATCAGCCCCAGCATTTT. This rearrangement joins TRBV2 to TRBJ1-5; D gene unclear. The CDR3 has 15 amino acids. The ends were cut back, 1 base at V and 0 bases at J, with 7 bases in the middle. Germline lookup yields CDR1 SNHLY and CDR2 FYNNEI.

The rearrangement joins TRBV5-8 to TRBJ2-7, with D maybe TRBD1 (6 bases). The length of the CDR3 is 14 residues. Per the germline V gene, CDR1 is SGHTS and CDR2 is YDEGEE. With 0 bases removed from V and 2 bases from J, the gap between germline ends came to 9 bases. The CDR3, as DNA: TGTGCCAGCAGCTTGGGCCGACAGGCCTACGAGCAGTACTTC. Its translation is CASSLGRQAYEQYF.

The CDR3 bases are TGTGCCACCGGGAGGGACGGATCTAATTCACCCCTCCACTTT. Amino acids: CATGRDGSNSPLHF. This chain connects TRBV10-3 to TRBJ1-6; the D gene is possibly TRBD1 (5 bases). Trimming stripped 10 bases from V and 6 bases from J, with 16 bases between. CDR3 length equals 14 residues. The germline gives CDR1 ENHRY, CDR2 SYGVKD.

The V gene is TRBV5-1, the J gene TRBJ2-5, with 8 bases aligning to TRBD1. This CDR3 region has 14 residues. Germline V gene sequence: CDR1 SGHRS, CDR2 YFSETQ. The V segment lost 6 bases and the J segment 5 bases; nucleotides outside the gene matches: 9. As DNA, the CDR3 is TGCGCCAGCAATCTTGCAGGGGGCGCGGAGACCCAGTACTTC. Translation: CASNLAGGAETQYF.

V and J are TRBV28 and TRBJ1-2, with 10 bases matching TRBD1. CDR1 and CDR2 from the germline V gene are MDHEN and SYDVKM. V was pared by 5 bases and J by 6 bases, with 3 bases of the junction left unmatched. The CDR3 runs 13 residues. The CDR3 DNA sequence: TGTGCCAGCAGTGACAGGGGGCTGGATGGCTACACCTTC. This encodes CASSDRGLDGYTF.

The rearrangement links TRBV27 to TRBJ2-3, with D maybe TRBD2 (5 bases). In germline, CDR1 is MNHEY, CDR2 SMNVEV (reference sequence). Deletions cut 7 bases from V and 0 bases from J, with 11 bases between. This CDR3 is 14 amino acids long. CDR3 DNA sequence: TGTGCCAGCAAGCCGGGAACTAGCACAGATACGCAGTATTTT. It specifies CASKPGTSTDTQYF.

J is TRBJ2-7 and V is TRBV7-6; 9 bases agree with TRBD1. Germline assignment: CDR1 SGHVS and CDR2 FNYEAQ. The CDR3 totals 16 residues. The V segment lost 5 bases and the J segment 2 bases; nucleotides outside the gene matches: 10. The CDR3 DNA reads TGTGCCAGCAGCACTAGATCCGGGACAGGGACCTACGAGCAGTACTTC. It is translated as CASSTRSGTGTYEQYF.